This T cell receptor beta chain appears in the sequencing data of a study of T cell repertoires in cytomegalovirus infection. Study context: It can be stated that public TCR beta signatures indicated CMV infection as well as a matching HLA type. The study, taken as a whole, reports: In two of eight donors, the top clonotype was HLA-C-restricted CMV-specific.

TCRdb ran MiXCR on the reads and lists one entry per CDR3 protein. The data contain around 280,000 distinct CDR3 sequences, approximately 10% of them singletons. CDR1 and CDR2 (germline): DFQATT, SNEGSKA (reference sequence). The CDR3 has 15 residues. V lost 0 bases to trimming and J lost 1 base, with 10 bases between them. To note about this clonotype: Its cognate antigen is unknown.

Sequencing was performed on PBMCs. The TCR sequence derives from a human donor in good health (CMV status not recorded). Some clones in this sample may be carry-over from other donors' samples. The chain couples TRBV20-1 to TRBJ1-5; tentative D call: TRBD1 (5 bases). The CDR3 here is CSARDIGGSNQPQHF. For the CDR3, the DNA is TGCAGTGCTAGAGACATCGGGGGAAGCAATCAGCCCCAGCATTTT.